This T cell receptor beta chain derives from a study of blood T cell repertoires in COVID-19. Whole-study context: The cDNA or gDNA used as material had been derived from T cells, B-cell-depleted T cells, or PBMCs.

Profiled with immunoSEQ multiplex PCR; TCRdb holds only in-frame clones, not every one. The sample records approximately 200,000 clones, approximately 90% being singletons. The receptor comes from a man in his thirties or forties who had recovered from COVID-19. Sequenced input: PBMCs or T cells enriched from blood (not recorded which).

CDR3 region: CASSPLSQATNEAFF. In DNA, the CDR3 is TGTGCCAGCTCACCACTTTCACAGGCAACAAATGAAGCTTTCTTT. This chain connects TRBV18 to TRBJ1-1, with a possible D match to TRBD1 (5 bases). V lost 1 base to trimming and J lost 7 bases, with 16 bases between them. Germline V gene data show CDR1 as KGHSH and CDR2 as LQKENI. The CDR3 contains 15 residues.